The sequence of this T cell receptor beta chain was determined in a study of CD8+CD57+ T cells in acquired aplastic anemia. Template material for TCR beta VDJ and CDR3 profiling consisted of genomic DNA. Each CDR3 protein is one row after TCRdb ran MiXCR on the reads. The sample has 110,000 or so distinct CDR3 sequences, 51% seen once. The sample was sorted CD4+, CD8+, or CD8+CD57+ T cells (not recorded which) from PBMCs. The receptor was derived from a human donor in good health, serving as a control.

The CDR3 loop reads CASSAGYSGNTIYF. The CDR3, as DNA: TGTGCCAGCAGTGCGGGGTACTCTGGAAACACCATATATTTT. V usage is TRBV25-1 and J usage is TRBJ1-3; no firm D call. The CDR3 has 14 residues. Trimming took 4 bases from V and 0 from J, leaving 7 bases between them. The germline CDR1 and CDR2 sequences are MGHDK and SYGVNS.